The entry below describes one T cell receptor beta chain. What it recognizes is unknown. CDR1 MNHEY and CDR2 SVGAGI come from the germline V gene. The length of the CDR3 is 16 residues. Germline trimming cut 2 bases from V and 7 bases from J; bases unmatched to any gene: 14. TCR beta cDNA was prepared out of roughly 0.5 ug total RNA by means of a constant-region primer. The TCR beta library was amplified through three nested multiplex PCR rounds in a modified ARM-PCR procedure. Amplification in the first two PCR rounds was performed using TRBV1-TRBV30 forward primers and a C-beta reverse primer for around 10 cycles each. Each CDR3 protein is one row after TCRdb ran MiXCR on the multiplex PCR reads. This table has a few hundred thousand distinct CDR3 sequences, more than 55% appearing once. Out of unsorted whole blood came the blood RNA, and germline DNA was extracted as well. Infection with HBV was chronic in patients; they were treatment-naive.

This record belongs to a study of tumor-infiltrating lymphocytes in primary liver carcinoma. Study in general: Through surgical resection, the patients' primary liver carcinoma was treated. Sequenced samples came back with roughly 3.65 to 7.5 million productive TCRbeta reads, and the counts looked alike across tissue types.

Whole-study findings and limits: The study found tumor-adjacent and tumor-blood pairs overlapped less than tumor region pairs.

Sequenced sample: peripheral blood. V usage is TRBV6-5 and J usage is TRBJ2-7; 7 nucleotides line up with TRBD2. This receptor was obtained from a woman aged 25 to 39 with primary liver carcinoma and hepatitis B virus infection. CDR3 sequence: CASSYEFGRDGGEQYF. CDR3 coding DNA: TGTGCCAGCAGTTACGAGTTTGGGAGGGACGGAGGGGAGCAGTACTTC.